The 32 T cell receptor beta chains reported below all come from one sample, sequenced in a study of PD-1 blockade in mismatch repair-deficient tumors. Here immunoSEQ multiplex PCR was the method, and the copy in TCRdb shows in-frame clones only, minus some. The profile shows tens of thousands of clones, around four fifths of them singletons. The sequencing here drew on peripheral blood, taken 4 weeks after starting pembrolizumab. The receptors shown here come from an adult with mismatch repair-deficient cancer.

The genes are TRBV7-3 and TRBJ2-1; D possibly corresponds to TRBD2 (5 bases). The CDR3 has 16 residues. Trimming took 4 bases from V and 4 from J, leaving 17 bases between them. Germline V gene sequence: CDR1 SGHTA, CDR2 FQGTGA. The CDR3 sequence is CASSSAGDLSYNEQFF. As DNA, the CDR3 is TGTGCCAGCAGCTCTGCCGGGGATCTGTCGTACAATGAGCAGTTCTTC.

The genes are TRBV19 and TRBJ2-2, with 11 bases identical to TRBD2. The J segment lost 8 bases and the V segment lost 7 bases, leaving 9 bases of the junction unmatched. The CDR3 contains 15 residues. Germline V lookup: CDR1 LNHDA, CDR2 SQIVND (reference sequence). CDR3 nucleotide sequence: TGTGCCAGTAAAAAACTAGCGGGAGTGCCTGGGGAGCTGTTTTTT. It encodes CASKKLAGVPGELFF.

There are a few counts of this clone. The chain couples TRBV7-2 to TRBJ2-7; D is perhaps TRBD1 (6 bases). The CDR3 consists of 12 residues. The germline CDR1 and CDR2 sequences are SGHTA and FQGNSA. The ends were cut back, 4 bases at V and 7 bases at J, with 11 bases in the middle. CDR3 protein: CASSSTGWEQYF. DNA for the CDR3: TGTGCCAGCAGCTCAACAGGGTGGGAGCAGTACTTC.

The J gene is TRBJ2-7, the V gene TRBV25-1, with 9 bases lining up with TRBD2. This CDR3 has 15 amino acids. Germline CDR1 MGHDK, CDR2 SYGVNS. Losses at the gene ends were 2 bases for V and 5 bases for J; bases not matched to a gene: 7. This CDR3 reads CASSEPFSGSNEQYF. CDR3 DNA: TGTGCCAGCAGTGAACCATTTAGCGGGAGTAACGAGCAGTACTTC.

The gene calls are TRBV6-1 and TRBJ2-1; D tentatively reads TRBD1 or TRBD2 (5 bases each). This CDR3 has 13 amino acids. The germline V gene has CDR1 MNHNS and CDR2 SASEGT. Trimming removed 3 bases at V and 6 bases at J, with 9 bases between. CDR3 nucleotide sequence: TGTGCCAGCAGTGACGGGACGGGCAATGAGCAGTTCTTC. Its protein product is CASSDGTGNEQFF.

This clone was seen once. The chain recombines TRBV9 with TRBJ2-5; 10 nucleotides agree with TRBD2. Looked up from germline, CDR1 is SGDLS and CDR2 is YYNGEE. The length of the CDR3 is 16 residues. With 0 bases clipped from V and 5 bases from J, the junction kept 7 bases outside the gene matches. CDR3 DNA sequence: TGTGCCAGCAGCGTAGCTAGCGGGAGAACGAAGGAGACCCAGTACTTC. Protein: CASSVASGRTKETQYF.

The chain combines TRBV18 with TRBJ2-2; 7 bases line up with TRBD1. The CDR3 sequence is 15 residues long. The V and J ends lost 4 bases and 2 bases, in that order; junction bases with no gene match: 4. Germline V gives CDR1 KGHSH, CDR2 LQKENI. CDR3 DNA sequence: TGTGCCAGCTCACTCGGGACAGTAAACACCGGGGAGCTGTTTTTT. Translation gives CASSLGTVNTGELFF.

J is TRBJ1-1 and V is TRBV7-6; no clear D gene. There are 13 residues in the CDR3. Per the germline V gene, CDR1 is SGHVS and CDR2 is FNYEAQ. V lost 5 bases and J 1 base, leaving 8 bases between the germline ends. CDR3 in DNA: TGTGCCAGCAGCGCTTCCCAGAACACTGAAGCTTTCTTT. Its translation is CASSASQNTEAFF.

The CDR3 is CASSAGANVLTF. The DNA for the CDR3 is TGTGCCAGCAGTGCCGGCGCCAACGTCCTGACTTTC. V is TRBV25-1 and J is TRBJ2-6; D is unclear. Germline V gives CDR1 MGHDK, CDR2 SYGVNS. The CDR3 has 12 amino acids. Between the trimmed V and J ends, which lost 4 bases and 7 bases, there was a span of 5 bases.

This clone occurred once. V is TRBV19 and J is TRBJ2-1; 10 nucleotides align to TRBD2. V was clipped by 2 bases and J by 5 bases; unmatched bases: 6. From germline, CDR1 is LNHDA and CDR2 SQIVND (reference sequence). The CDR3 totals 16 residues. CDR3 nucleotides: TGTGCCAGTAGTATATTACTAGCGGGATTAAACAATGAGCAGTTCTTC. Translation: CASSILLAGLNNEQFF. Supplemented by reference TRBV19 and TRBJ2-1, the full variable domain reads DGGITQSPKYLFRKEGQNVTLSCEQNLNHDAMYWYRQDPGQGLRLIYYSQIVNDFQKGDIAEGYSVSREKKESFPLTVTSAQKNPTAFYLCASSILLAGLNNEQFFGPGTRLTVL.

The V call is TRBV6-1, the J call TRBJ2-1; 7 positions match TRBD2. V shed 3 bases, J shed 7 bases, and the junction held 15 bases outside the gene matches. The CDR3 has 17 residues. Germline CDR1 is MNHNS and CDR2 is SASEGT. Here the CDR3 DNA reads TGTGCCAGCAGTGATTTCCGCCCAATCGGGAGGTCAAATGAGCAGTTCTTC. Protein: CASSDFRPIGRSNEQFF.

This clone was observed once. J is TRBJ2-5 and V is TRBV5-4, with D possibly being TRBD2 (6 bases). The V and J ends lost 3 bases and 1 base respectively, with 16 bases between them. Germline CDR1 is SGHNT and CDR2 is YYREEE (reference sequence). The CDR3 extends over 16 amino acids. This CDR3 is CASSSPLGTSQETQYF. In nucleotides, the CDR3 is TGTGCCAGCAGCTCACCCCTAGGGACTTCCCAAGAGACCCAGTACTTC.

CDR3 bases: TGTGCCTGGAGTGTACTTCAGACGAACACTGAAGCTTTCTTT. This gives the protein CAWSVLQTNTEAFF. The V and J genes are TRBV30 and TRBJ1-1; D unclear. Germline CDR1 and CDR2: GTSNPN and SVGIG (reference sequence). This CDR3 is built from 14 residues. The V end lost 0 bases, the J end lost 1 base, and 9 bases lay between the germline ends.

The chain combines TRBV6-1 with TRBJ1-5; D might be TRBD1 (6 bases). Germline lookup yields CDR1 MNHNS and CDR2 SASEGT. The V end lost 6 bases, the J end lost 3 bases, and 12 bases lay between the germline ends. CDR3 size: 14 residues. Here the CDR3 reads CASRAGQVNQPQHF. CDR3 in DNA: TGTGCCAGCAGAGCGGGACAAGTCAATCAGCCCCAGCATTTT.

The chain combines TRBV27 with TRBJ1-2, with 9 nucleotides matching TRBD1. This CDR3 comprises 15 residues. The ends lost 3 bases at V and 3 bases at J; junction bases unmatched: 5. Germline V gene sequence: CDR1 MNHEY, CDR2 SMNVEV (reference sequence). CDR3 sequence: CASSFHRGLDYGYTF. For the CDR3, the DNA is TGTGCCAGCAGTTTTCACAGGGGGCTCGACTATGGCTACACCTTC.

The V call is TRBV11-3, the J call TRBJ2-5; D is possibly TRBD2 (6 bases). This CDR3 comprises 15 residues. The V gene's germline CDR1 is SGHNT and CDR2 YENEEA. Trimming cost V 4 bases and J 4 bases, with 16 bases left between them. This CDR3 reads CASSWDSRLGETQYF. CDR3 sequence (DNA): TGTGCCAGCAGCTGGGACTCCAGGCTAGGAGAGACCCAGTACTTC.

The chain uses TRBV11-1 and TRBJ2-7; no clear D. Trimming pared 3 bases from V and 3 bases from J, leaving 9 bases between. Germline CDR1 and CDR2: SGHAT and FQDESV (reference sequence). There are 13 residues in the CDR3. CDR3 DNA: TGTGCCAGCAGCTTCGGATATGACTACGAGCAGTACTTC. This sequence encodes CASSFGYDYEQYF.

The V and J genes are TRBV7-3 and TRBJ2-1, with 8 bases that match TRBD2. Losses at the gene ends were 7 bases for V and 4 bases for J; bases not matched to a gene: 9. This CDR3 is built from 15 residues. Germline CDR1 SGHTA, CDR2 FQGTGA. This CDR3 is CASTYNGGGYNEQFF. The DNA of the CDR3 is TGTGCCAGCACCTATAACGGGGGGGGTTACAATGAGCAGTTCTTC. Looking up the rest from reference TRBV7-3 and TRBJ2-1 gives the full variable domain: GAGVSQTPSNKVTEKGKYVELRCDPISGHTALYWYRQSLGQGPEFLIYFQGTGAADDSGLPNDRFFAVRPEGSVSTLKIQRTERGDSAVYLCASTYNGGGYNEQFFGPGTRLTVL.

There are a few counts of this clone. The chain combines TRBV2 with TRBJ2-6, with D perhaps TRBD2 (6 bases). From germline, CDR1 is SNHLY and CDR2 FYNNEI. This CDR3 is built from 15 residues. Trimming took 8 bases from V and 0 from J, leaving 11 bases between them. CDR3 in amino acids: CASEPSASGANVLTF. CDR3 sequence (DNA): TGTGCCAGCGAGCCTAGCGCCTCTGGGGCCAACGTCCTGACTTTC.

This clone has only one observation. The V gene is TRBV15, the J gene TRBJ2-7; TRBD1 agrees at 7 bases. Germline CDR1 and CDR2: LNHNV and YYDKDF (reference sequence). Unmatched junction bases numbered 2, after V lost 3 bases and J lost 0 bases. CDR3 length: 14 amino acids. CDR3 loop: CATSRAGGSYEQYF. The CDR3, as DNA: TGTGCCACCAGCAGGGCAGGGGGCTCCTACGAGCAGTACTTC.

This clone was seen a few times. The gene calls are TRBV15 and TRBJ2-7; 7 bases fit TRBD1. With V trimmed by 1 base and J by 7 bases, 7 bases remained unmatched. Germline V CDR1 and CDR2: LNHNV, YYDKDF (reference sequence). The CDR3 has 14 residues. CDR3 sequence (DNA): TGTGCCACCAGCAGAGGGGACAGTCTACGAGAGCAGTACTTC. This codes for CATSRGDSLREQYF.

The chain carries TRBV7-3 and TRBJ2-1, with D tentatively TRBD2 (6 bases). The CDR3 loop spans 13 amino acids. V was trimmed by 4 bases and J by 7 bases, leaving 11 bases between them. Germline CDR1 and CDR2: SGHTA and FQGTGA. The CDR3 spells CASSSSLANEQFF. CDR3 bases: TGTGCCAGCAGCTCTTCGCTAGCGAATGAGCAGTTCTTC. The full variable domain, in which reference TRBV7-3 and TRBJ2-1 provide the parts outside the CDR3, is GAGVSQTPSNKVTEKGKYVELRCDPISGHTALYWYRQSLGQGPEFLIYFQGTGAADDSGLPNDRFFAVRPEGSVSTLKIQRTERGDSAVYLCASSSSLANEQFFGPGTRLTVL.

The rearrangement joins TRBV10-1 to TRBJ1-5; D uncertain. The CDR3 length is 15 residues. From germline, CDR1 is WNHNN and CDR2 SYGVQD (reference sequence). V was trimmed by 6 bases and J by 10 bases, leaving 22 bases between them. For the CDR3, the DNA is TGCGCCAGCAGGGGCCCGGGCGGCGGCGTGGACCCCCAGCATTTT. Protein: CASRGPGGGVDPQHF.

The V and J genes are TRBV2 and TRBJ1-1; the D gene is possibly TRBD1 (5 bases). The length of the CDR3 is 14 residues. Per germline, CDR1 SNHLY and CDR2 FYNNEI. V lost 7 bases and J 6 bases, leaving 18 bases between the germline ends. The CDR3 DNA reads as TGTGCCAGCAATGCCCAGGGCTACCGGGCTGAAGCTTTCTTT. As protein: CASNAQGYRAEAFF.

The V gene is TRBV5-1, the J gene TRBJ2-7, with D possibly being TRBD1 or TRBD2 (5 bases each). CDR1 SGHRS and CDR2 YFSETQ come from the germline V gene. The CDR3 consists of 12 residues. V shed 4 bases and J shed 6 bases, with 11 bases lying between them. In DNA, the CDR3 is TGCGCCAGCAGCCCTCGGGGCGGCGAGCAGTACTTC. The encoded protein is CASSPRGGEQYF.

This chain joins TRBV5-1 and TRBJ2-5; D is possibly TRBD1 or TRBD2 (5 bases each). Germline V gene data show CDR1 as SGHRS and CDR2 as YFSETQ. This CDR3 has 15 residues. The V gene lost 4 bases and the J gene lost 5 bases, with 18 bases spanning the gap. CDR3 residues: CASSGAPGSSETQYF. DNA for the CDR3: TGCGCCAGCAGCGGGGCCCCAGGGAGTAGTGAGACCCAGTACTTC.

The J gene is TRBJ1-2, the V gene TRBV27; no clear D gene. CDR3 length: 17 residues. V lost 4 bases, J lost 3 bases, and 21 bases lay in between. The germline CDR1 and CDR2 sequences are MNHEY and SMNVEV (reference sequence). CDR3 region: CASSSRRPRAPYYGYTF. CDR3 coding DNA: TGTGCCAGCAGTTCCAGACGCCCCCGGGCCCCGTACTATGGCTACACCTTC.

This clone was picked up a small number of times. The V call is TRBV7-9, the J call TRBJ1-2, with a weak D call TRBD1 (5 bases). The CDR3 runs 12 residues. CDR1 is SEHNR and CDR2 is FQNEAQ in the germline V gene (reference sequence). V lost 5 bases and J 7 bases, leaving 11 bases between the germline ends. CDR3 in DNA: TGTGCCAGCAGCCCCCTTCAGGGTGGCTACACCTTC. Its protein is CASSPLQGGYTF.

This clone was detected once. This chain uses TRBV13 with TRBJ1-1; no reliable D call. Deletions cut 2 bases from V and 2 bases from J, with 9 bases between. The length of the CDR3 is 14 residues. CDR1 and CDR2 from the germline V gene are PRHDT and FYEKMQ (reference sequence). The DNA for the CDR3 is TGTGCCAGCAGCTTAATCGCAGTAAACACTGAAGCTTTCTTT. Its translation: CASSLIAVNTEAFF. The full variable domain, its missing parts supplied by reference TRBV13 and TRBJ1-1, is AAGVIQSPRHLIKEKRETATLKCYPIPRHDTVYWYQQGPGQDPQFLISFYEKMQSDKGSIPDRFSAQQFSDYHSELNMSSLELGDSALYFCASSLIAVNTEAFFGQGTRLTVV.

The chain is built from TRBV7-8 and TRBJ1-5; D unresolved. CDR3 length equals 15 residues. The germline gives CDR1 SGHVS, CDR2 FQNEAQ. Trimming took off 1 base at V and 2 bases at J, with 9 bases between the two ends. DNA for the CDR3: TGTGCCAGCAGCTTAGGGGCGAAGGGCAATCAGCCCCAGCATTTT. It yields the protein CASSLGAKGNQPQHF.

The V call is TRBV7-9, the J call TRBJ1-5; D is undetermined. Trimming removed 0 bases from V and 0 bases from J, with 12 bases in between. Germline CDR1 is SEHNR and CDR2 is FQNEAQ (reference sequence). The CDR3 contains 17 residues. CDR3 coding DNA: TGTGCCAGCAGCTTAGCGGTTTCGGGAAATAGCAATCAGCCCCAGCATTTT. Its translation: CASSLAVSGNSNQPQHF.

The chain carries TRBV19 and TRBJ1-5; D may be TRBD1 (5 bases). Germline V lookup: CDR1 LNHDA, CDR2 SQIVND (reference sequence). The ends were cut back, 3 bases at V and 6 bases at J, with 12 bases in the middle. The CDR3 runs 14 residues. CDR3 nucleotide sequence: TGTGCCAGTAGTATGCTGAGGGACGGTCAGCCCCAGCATTTT. Translating gives CASSMLRDGQPQHF.